The next 23 T cell receptor beta chains were all read from a single sample in a study of shared clonotypes between healthy human individuals (dated by TCRdb to the early 2020s). The method behind the library was the immunoSEQ multiplex PCR assay. Drawn from immuneACCESS, this table holds only the in-frame rearrangements with V and J called that TCRdb kept. Clones are partly lost; checked studies trace under half to an unresolved V gene and leave the rest unexplained. The sample data list a few hundred thousand clones, and around four fifths of these were observed just once. The ten largest clones represent around 9.3% of the sample. The specimen was memory CD4+ T cells sorted from blood. Sample cell subset or site, as interpreted from the label and publication: CD45RA-negative fraction. The receptors here all came from a man aged 25 to 40 in good health.

The chain joins TRBV27 to TRBJ2-7, with 9 positions matching TRBD2. The CDR3 length is 15 residues. The V gene's germline CDR1 is MNHEY and CDR2 SMNVEV (reference sequence). Germline trimming cut 5 bases from V and 5 bases from J; bases unmatched to any gene: 10. The CDR3 loop is CASSVGASGTNEQYF. The CDR3 bases are TGTGCCAGCAGTGTAGGCGCTAGCGGGACCAACGAGCAGTACTTC.

The CDR3 here is CAWSEGQLNTEAFF. The CDR3 DNA is TGTGCCTGGAGTGAAGGACAGTTGAACACTGAAGCTTTCTTT. The gene calls are TRBV30 and TRBJ1-1, with a weak D call TRBD1 (6 bases). This CDR3 has 14 amino acids. Trimming left V 1 base short and J 0 bases short, with 9 bases between. The germline V gene has CDR1 GTSNPN and CDR2 SVGIG (reference sequence).

This clone showed up many times. Other DNA sequences in this specimen translate into the identical CDR3. This chain joins TRBV6-1 and TRBJ2-7; D is ambiguous. V lost 1 base and J lost 3, with 13 bases in between. The CDR3 spans 15 residues. CDR1 and CDR2 (germline): MNHNS, SASEGT. CDR3: CASSEDLRTNYEQYF. The CDR3 DNA reads as TGTGCCAGCAGTGAAGATTTGCGGACGAACTACGAGCAGTACTTC.

This clone was observed a handful of times. The CDR3 DNA reads as TGTGCCAGTAGTATTTTAAACACCGGGGAGCTGTTTTTT. Amino acids: CASSILNTGELFF. This chain uses TRBV19 with TRBJ2-2; unclear D gene. The CDR3 extends over 13 amino acids. Germline values: CDR1 LNHDA, CDR2 SQIVND (reference sequence). Trimming removed 3 bases from V and 2 bases from J, with 4 bases in between.

This chain connects TRBV7-9 to TRBJ2-1; 11 bases align to TRBD2. The CDR3 totals 16 residues. The germline V gene encodes CDR1 SEHNR and CDR2 FQNEAQ (reference sequence). The trim removed 6 bases at V and 7 bases at J, leaving 11 bases unmatched. The CDR3 DNA reads TGTGCCAGCAGGGCCCCGACTAGCGGGGCGAGTAATGAGCAGTTCTTC. Translating it yields CASRAPTSGASNEQFF.

Concerning this clone itself: The identical CDR3 is also encoded by other nucleotide sequences in the sample. The gene calls are TRBV10-2 and TRBJ2-7; D gene ambiguous. Trimming left V 6 bases short and J 0 bases short, with 6 bases between. CDR3 length: 12 amino acids. Germline V CDR1 and CDR2: WSHSY, SAAADI. The CDR3 protein is CASSESSYEQYF. CDR3 bases: TGCGCCAGCAGCGAAAGCTCCTACGAGCAGTACTTC.

This chain uses TRBV5-1 with TRBJ2-1; D is unclear. In germline, CDR1 is SGHRS, CDR2 YFSETQ. V was trimmed by 4 bases and J by 7 bases, leaving 12 bases between them. The CDR3 runs to 13 residues. The CDR3 sequence: CASSLMGWNEQFF. The CDR3 coding sequence is TGCGCCAGCAGCCTTATGGGGTGGAATGAGCAGTTCTTC.

The J gene is TRBJ1-5, the V gene TRBV7-6; the D is unclear. The V and J ends lost 1 base and 7 bases respectively, with 8 bases between them. The CDR3 consists of 13 residues. CDR1 and CDR2 from the germline V gene are SGHVS and FNYEAQ. CDR3 nucleotide sequence: TGTGCCAGCAGCTTAGGCCGCAGACAGCCCCAGCATTTT. Protein sequence: CASSLGRRQPQHF.

V is TRBV28 and J is TRBJ2-1; no clear D. Germline V gene data show CDR1 as MDHEN and CDR2 as SYDVKM. V shed 6 bases and J shed 2 bases, with 5 bases lying between them. CDR3 length equals 12 residues. CDR3 coding DNA: TGTGCCAGCAGAGGGACCTACAATGAGCAGTTCTTC. This gives the protein CASRGTYNEQFF.

This clone was found a few times. The rearrangement uses TRBV5-4 and TRBJ2-2, with no clear D. Per the germline V gene, CDR1 is SGHNT and CDR2 is YYREEE (reference sequence). Deletions cut 4 bases from V and 7 bases from J, with 5 bases between. The CDR3 has 11 residues. The CDR3 nucleotides are TGTGCCAGCAGCGCCCGCGGGGAGCTGTTTTTT. It translates to CASSARGELFF.

V gene TRBV28 combines with J gene TRBJ2-5, with 7 bases identical to TRBD2. The CDR3 totals 12 residues. The V gene end was trimmed by 6 bases and the J gene end by 7 bases; junction bases not matched to a gene: 5. CDR1 is MDHEN, CDR2 SYDVKM, per germline. CDR3 sequence (DNA): TGTGCCAGCAGCACGGGAGGTGGGACCCAGTACTTC. Residues: CASSTGGGTQYF. Variable domain in full (rest from reference TRBV28 and TRBJ2-5): DVKVTQSSRYLVKRTGEKVFLECVQDMDHENMFWYRQDPGLGLRLIYFSYDVKMKEKGDIPEGYSVSREKKERFSLILESASTNQTSMYLCASSTGGGTQYFGPGTRLLVL.

The chain joins TRBV27 to TRBJ2-2, with 7 nucleotides matching TRBD2. The CDR3 has 15 residues. V lost 8 bases to trimming and J lost 7 bases; unmatched junction nucleotides: 13. From germline, CDR1 is MNHEY and CDR2 SMNVEV (reference sequence). This CDR3 is CASGPWGGIGGELFF. CDR3 sequence (DNA): TGTGCCAGCGGGCCCTGGGGGGGGATAGGCGGGGAGCTGTTTTTT.

The chain's CDR3 is CASSLRTGDGYTF. The CDR3, as DNA: TGTGCCAGCAGCTTACGGACAGGGGATGGCTACACCTTC. The J gene is TRBJ1-2, the V gene TRBV7-6, with 9 bases that match TRBD1. This CDR3 contains 13 residues. Losses at the gene ends were 2 bases for V and 6 bases for J; bases not matched to a gene: 1. Germline-derived CDR1 and CDR2 are SGHVS and FNYEAQ.

Comment on this clone: The same CDR3 can be traced to other DNA sequences in this sample. J is TRBJ2-3 and V is TRBV7-9; 7 positions match TRBD1. V was clipped by 5 bases and J by 7 bases; unmatched bases: 6. The CDR3 contains 13 residues. Germline V gives CDR1 SEHNR, CDR2 FQNEAQ (reference sequence). The CDR3, as DNA: TGTGCCAGCAGCCCCGGGACAGCCTATACGCAGTATTTT. Translating gives CASSPGTAYTQYF.

This chain joins TRBV12-5 and TRBJ1-1; D uncertain. The CDR3 consists of 16 residues. Trimming took 0 bases from V and 0 from J, leaving 11 bases between them. The germline gives CDR1 LGHNT, CDR2 FRNRAP. The CDR3 DNA reads as TGTGCTAGTGGTTTGGTACTAGGAGGGATGAACACTGAAGCTTTCTTT. It encodes CASGLVLGGMNTEAFF. Looking up the rest from reference TRBV12-5 and TRBJ1-1 gives the full variable domain: DARVTQTPRHKVTEMGQEVTMRCQPILGHNTVFWYRQTMMQGLELLAYFRNRAPLDDSGMPKDRFSAEMPDATLATLKIQPSEPRDSAVYFCASGLVLGGMNTEAFFGQGTRLTVV.

This clone has only a few counts. The chain couples TRBV29-1 to TRBJ2-3; no firm D call. The CDR3 is 13 residues long. Deletions cut 2 bases from V and 1 base from J, with 7 bases between. The germline gives CDR1 SQVTM, CDR2 ANQGSEA. CDR3 coding DNA: TGCAGCGTTGAATGGTCGGGCACAGATACGCAGTATTTT. Its protein product is CSVEWSGTDTQYF.

The chain combines TRBV5-1 with TRBJ1-3; a possible D gene is TRBD1 (6 bases). Trimming cost V 0 bases and J 2 bases, with 6 bases left between them. This CDR3 is 14 amino acids long. Looked up from germline, CDR1 is SGHRS and CDR2 is YFSETQ. In nucleotides, the CDR3 is TGCGCCAGCAGCTTGGGACAGGCTGGAAACACCATATATTTT. Encoded protein: CASSLGQAGNTIYF.

The chain employs TRBV10-3 and TRBJ2-3, with D unclear. Germline V gene data show CDR1 as ENHRY and CDR2 as SYGVKD. The CDR3 consists of 13 residues. Trimming shortened V by 2 bases and J by 5 bases, and 8 bases separated the two germline ends. The CDR3 nucleotides read TGTGCCATCAGTGAGAAGCTGGAAGATACGCAGTATTTT. Amino acids: CAISEKLEDTQYF.

The chain joins TRBV6-1 to TRBJ2-7, with TRBD2 matching over 7 bases. The CDR3 length is 13 residues. Germline lookup yields CDR1 MNHNS and CDR2 SASEGT. The V gene end was trimmed by 8 bases and the J gene end by 2 bases; junction bases not matched to a gene: 6. The CDR3 protein is CASLRREPYEQYF. The DNA for the CDR3 is TGTGCCAGCCTTCGGCGGGAGCCCTACGAGCAGTACTTC.

With respect to this clone: The same CDR3 can be traced to other DNA sequences in this sample. The chain couples TRBV30 to TRBJ2-5; the D is unclear. CDR3 length: 11 residues. Germline V CDR1 and CDR2: GTSNPN, SVGIG (reference sequence). Deletions cut 0 bases from V and 3 bases from J, with 2 bases between. CDR3 DNA: TGTGCCTGGAGTGTAAAAGAGACCCAGTACTTC. The encoded protein is CAWSVKETQYF.

In its sample, this clone was seen a few times. The chain couples TRBV30 to TRBJ1-1; D not certain. V was trimmed by 8 bases and J by 10 bases, leaving 17 bases between them. The CDR3 is made up of 11 amino acids. Germline loops: CDR1 GTSNPN, CDR2 SVGIG (reference sequence). CDR3: CAGGRARGAFF. Here the CDR3 DNA reads TGTGCCGGAGGGCGGGCCCGGGGAGCTTTCTTT.

A single count supports this clone. The chain carries TRBV6-6 and TRBJ1-2; the match to TRBD1 covers 9 bases. The CDR3 consists of 15 residues. Looked up from germline, CDR1 is MNHNY and CDR2 is SVGAGI (reference sequence). J gave up 4 bases and V 5 bases, and 8 bases lay outside the gene matches. The CDR3 coding sequence is TGTGCCAGCAGTATCCTCGACAGGGGGGCCTATGGCTACACCTTC. Translating gives CASSILDRGAYGYTF.

This clone was seen only a few times. The chain carries TRBV12-5 and TRBJ2-5; no firm D call. The ends were cut back, 5 bases at V and 1 base at J, with 11 bases in the middle. CDR1 LGHNT and CDR2 FRNRAP come from the germline V gene. This CDR3 comprises 14 residues. The chain's CDR3 is CASGNGGSQETQYF. CDR3 nucleotides: TGTGCTAGTGGTAACGGTGGTAGCCAAGAGACCCAGTACTTC.